The 25 T cell receptor beta chains presented below share a single source sample, sequenced in a study of shared clonotypes between healthy human individuals. TCRdb's copy holds only in-frame clones and misses some; the assay was immunoSEQ multiplex PCR. The data hold approximately 350,000 clones, with just over 95% observed a single time. Sequenced material: memory CD8+ T cells sorted from blood. Subset: CD45RO+ cells pooled with CCR7-negative TemRA cells. The receptors were gathered from a man aged 25 to 40 in good health.

The chain has TRBV5-1 and TRBJ2-3, with 16 bases lining up with TRBD2. The CDR3 is 16 amino acids. CDR1 is SGHRS, CDR2 YFSETQ, per germline. V was clipped by 4 bases and J by 4 bases; unmatched bases: 3. The CDR3 reads CASSLGTSGRADTQYF. The CDR3 bases are TGCGCCAGCAGCCTGGGGACTAGCGGGAGGGCAGATACGCAGTATTTT.

This clone was observed a handful of times. Other DNA sequences in the same sample also yield this CDR3. The V and J genes are TRBV28 and TRBJ2-3, with 7 bases aligning to TRBD2. Germline CDR1 MDHEN, CDR2 SYDVKM. Trimming cost V 2 bases and J 1 base; bases outside gene matches: 0. This CDR3 region has 14 residues. CDR3 amino acids: CASSLLAGTDTQYF. In DNA form, the CDR3 reads TGTGCCAGCAGTTTACTAGCGGGCACAGATACGCAGTATTTT. The whole variable domain, filled in from reference TRBV28 and TRBJ2-3, reads DVKVTQSSRYLVKRTGEKVFLECVQDMDHENMFWYRQDPGLGLRLIYFSYDVKMKEKGDIPEGYSVSREKKERFSLILESASTNQTSMYLCASSLLAGTDTQYFGPGTRLTVL.

This chain uses TRBV30 with TRBJ1-2, with D hard to call. CDR3 size: 14 residues. V lost 0 bases to trimming and J lost 2 bases, with 10 bases between them. Per germline, CDR1 GTSNPN and CDR2 SVGIG (reference sequence). CDR3 DNA: TGTGCCTGGAGTGTACTAGATCGAAACTATGGCTACACCTTC. Translated, it gives CAWSVLDRNYGYTF.

The CDR3 protein is CASSFGTADDGELFF. In DNA form, the CDR3 reads TGCGCCAGCAGCTTCGGCACAGCCGATGACGGGGAGCTGTTTTTT. The gene calls are TRBV5-1 and TRBJ2-2; D gene unclear. Trimming took 2 bases from V and 7 from J, leaving 15 bases between them. The CDR3 length is 15 residues. Germline CDR1 reads SGHRS; CDR2 reads YFSETQ.

In the case of this clone: The sample has other DNA sequences that encode this CDR3 too. This chain links TRBV5-1 with TRBJ1-2; D is unclear. Germline V gene data show CDR1 as SGHRS and CDR2 as YFSETQ. This CDR3 spans 13 amino acids. V was cut by 1 base and J by 0 bases, with 4 bases left in between. The CDR3 DNA reads as TGCGCCAGCAGCTTGACAGCTAACTATGGCTACACCTTC. Residues: CASSLTANYGYTF.

J is TRBJ2-1 and V is TRBV5-1, with D possibly matching TRBD1 (7 bases). Germline lookup yields CDR1 SGHRS and CDR2 YFSETQ. This CDR3 is built from 15 residues. The V and J ends lost 6 bases and 6 bases respectively, with 19 bases between them. The CDR3 region has the DNA TGCGCCAGCATCCCTGGAGGGGGCGATTTCAATGAGCAGTTCTTC. Translated: CASIPGGGDFNEQFF. Supplemented by reference TRBV5-1 and TRBJ2-1, the full variable domain reads KAGVTQTPRYLIKTRGQQVTLSCSPISGHRSVSWYQQTPGQGLQFLFEYFSETQRNKGNFPGRFSGRQFSNSRSEMNVSTLELGDSALYLCASIPGGGDFNEQFFGPGTRLTVL.

The rearrangement uses TRBV7-9 and TRBJ1-2; D possibly corresponds to TRBD1 (5 bases). Per germline, CDR1 SEHNR and CDR2 FQNEAQ (reference sequence). This CDR3 has 14 amino acids. The ends were cut back, 5 bases at V and 3 bases at J, with 13 bases in the middle. CDR3 in amino acids: CASSASGVDYGYTF. In nucleotides, the CDR3 is TGTGCCAGCAGCGCCTCGGGGGTTGACTATGGCTACACCTTC.

The chain has TRBV29-1 and TRBJ2-3; D unclear. Germline V gives CDR1 SQVTM, CDR2 ANQGSEA. The CDR3 runs 13 residues. V was pared by 5 bases and J by 2 bases, with 11 bases between. Here the CDR3 reads CSVLPRHTDTQYF. CDR3 nucleotides: TGCAGCGTTCTCCCTAGACACACAGATACGCAGTATTTT.

The V call is TRBV29-1, the J call TRBJ2-7, with TRBD2 matching 12 bases. The CDR3 runs 12 residues. V shed 6 bases and J 3 bases; nucleotides not matched to a gene: 0. Germline-derived CDR1 and CDR2 are SQVTM and ANQGSEA. CDR3 sequence (DNA): TGCAGCGTGGGACTAGCGGGCTACGAGCAGTACTTC. Translating it yields CSVGLAGYEQYF.

J is TRBJ2-2 and V is TRBV11-1; no firm D call. This CDR3 has 12 residues. Per the germline V gene, CDR1 is SGHAT and CDR2 is FQDESV (reference sequence). Trimming took off 10 bases at V and 8 bases at J, with 14 bases between the two ends. CDR3 protein: CATPQPSGELFF. As DNA, the CDR3 is TGTGCCACCCCTCAGCCTTCGGGGGAGCTGTTTTTT. The complete variable domain, with remaining parts taken from reference TRBV11-1 and TRBJ2-2, reads EAEVAQSPRYKITEKSQAVAFWCDPISGHATLYWYRQILGQGPELLVQFQDESVVDDSQLPKDRFSAERLKGVDSTLKIQPAELGDSAMYLCATPQPSGELFFGEGSRLTVL.

The chain recombines TRBV2 with TRBJ2-5, with TRBD1 as a possible D gene (6 bases). The length of the CDR3 is 12 residues. Trimming cost V 7 bases and J 4 bases, with 10 bases left between them. Germline V gene data show CDR1 as SNHLY and CDR2 as FYNNEI. The CDR3 nucleotides are TGTGCCAGCACCCAGGGGATAGAGACCCAGTACTTC. Its protein product is CASTQGIETQYF.

V and J are TRBV29-1 and TRBJ2-2, with TRBD1 matching 7 bases. CDR1 is SQVTM and CDR2 is ANQGSEA in the germline V gene. V lost 6 bases, J lost 1 base, and 2 bases stayed unmatched. The CDR3 has 13 amino acids. As DNA, the CDR3 is TGCAGCGTAGACAGGGAGAACACCGGGGAGCTGTTTTTT. As protein: CSVDRENTGELFF.

This sequence joins TRBV28 and TRBJ2-2; TRBD2 matches 9 bases. The trim removed 3 bases at V and 3 bases at J, leaving 11 bases unmatched. This CDR3 is built from 18 residues. Germline V gene lookup returns CDR1 MDHEN and CDR2 SYDVKM. CDR3 region: CASSFRSGRLFHTGELFF. In DNA, the CDR3 is TGTGCCAGCAGTTTCCGTAGCGGGAGACTCTTTCACACCGGGGAGCTGTTTTTT.

The chain combines TRBV10-3 with TRBJ2-1; 7 positions match TRBD2. The CDR3 is 17 amino acids. The junction had 8 bases not matched to a gene; V was cut back by 1 base and J by 2 bases. Germline CDR1 reads ENHRY; CDR2 reads SYGVKD. The CDR3 loop reads CAISEFWPGRAYNEQFF. The CDR3 bases are TGTGCCATCAGTGAGTTTTGGCCGGGGAGGGCCTACAATGAGCAGTTCTTC.

V gene TRBV7-2 combines with J gene TRBJ2-7; D gene uncertain. V lost 5 bases, J lost 3 bases, and 8 bases lay in between. Germline CDR1 SGHTA, CDR2 FQGNSA. This CDR3 spans 12 amino acids. The CDR3: CASSLVNYEQYF. As DNA, the CDR3 is TGTGCCAGCAGCCTAGTCAACTACGAGCAGTACTTC.

The genes are TRBV10-3 and TRBJ1-5; D is possibly TRBD1 (6 bases). The V gene lost 4 bases and the J gene lost 6 bases, with 10 bases spanning the gap. The CDR3 loop spans 13 amino acids. Germline V lookup: CDR1 ENHRY, CDR2 SYGVKD. CDR3 region: CAISAGAAQPQHF. The CDR3 DNA reads TGTGCCATCAGTGCGGGGGCTGCTCAGCCCCAGCATTTT.

The V gene is TRBV5-4, the J gene TRBJ2-3; TRBD1 or TRBD2 may be the D gene (5 bases each). The CDR3 extends over 15 amino acids. CDR1 SGHNT and CDR2 YYREEE come from the germline V gene (reference sequence). V gave up 2 bases and J gave up 4 bases, with 14 bases separating them. CDR3 amino acids: CASSFGTLGADTQYF. The CDR3 nucleotides read TGTGCCAGCAGCTTTGGGACCCTAGGGGCAGATACGCAGTATTTT.

V gene TRBV5-6 combines with J gene TRBJ2-1; TRBD2 matches at 7 bases. The CDR3 runs 15 residues. The germline CDR1 and CDR2 sequences are SGHDT and YYEEEE. V trimming: 0 bases; J trimming: 6 bases; junction bases outside the gene matches: 6. In nucleotides, the CDR3 is TGTGCCAGCAGCTTGGGGGGACTAATAGGCAATGAGCAGTTCTTC. This encodes CASSLGGLIGNEQFF.

This chain connects TRBV5-4 to TRBJ2-5; D gene uncertain. This CDR3 has 12 amino acids. Trimming removed 4 bases at V and 2 bases at J, with 6 bases between. Per germline, CDR1 SGHNT and CDR2 YYREEE (reference sequence). CDR3 DNA sequence: TGTGCCAGCAGCGCGACGCAAGAGACCCAGTACTTC. Translating it yields CASSATQETQYF.

This rearrangement joins TRBV27 to TRBJ2-3, with 9 bases that match TRBD1. The CDR3 sequence is 15 residues long. J gave up 4 bases and V 6 bases, and 8 bases lay outside the gene matches. Germline lookup yields CDR1 MNHEY and CDR2 SMNVEV (reference sequence). The CDR3 reads CASRHYGTGSDTQYF. The DNA for the CDR3 is TGTGCCAGCAGACATTACGGGACAGGGTCAGATACGCAGTATTTT.

This chain links TRBV6-4 with TRBJ2-2, with D perhaps matching TRBD1 (6 bases). With 4 bases removed from V and 7 bases from J, the gap between germline ends came to 22 bases. The CDR3 totals 17 residues. CDR1 and CDR2 from the germline V gene are MRHNA and SNTAGT. The CDR3 region has the DNA TGTGCCAGCAGTGGCGTTTTGGCAGGGGCCCTAGGCGGGGAGCTGTTTTTT. The encoded protein is CASSGVLAGALGGELFF.

The rearrangement joins TRBV2 to TRBJ1-2; the match to TRBD1 covers 9 bases. The length of the CDR3 is 13 residues. J lost 5 bases, V lost 8 bases, and 6 bases had no gene match. CDR1 is SNHLY and CDR2 is FYNNEI in the germline V gene. The CDR3 DNA reads TGTGCCAGCGGCGGGACAGGGAGATATGGCTACACCTTC. This sequence encodes CASGGTGRYGYTF.

This chain uses TRBV7-6 with TRBJ2-1; D is undetermined. Trimming removed 2 bases at V and 7 bases at J, with 9 bases between. This CDR3 comprises 13 residues. From germline, CDR1 is SGHVS and CDR2 FNYEAQ. In nucleotides, the CDR3 is TGTGCCAGCAGCTTACCCTCCAGAAATGAGCAGTTCTTC. Translation gives CASSLPSRNEQFF.

V usage is TRBV28 and J usage is TRBJ1-2; 9 bases fit TRBD1. Germline V CDR1 and CDR2: MDHEN, SYDVKM. Trimming at V came to 5 bases and at J to 7 bases, leaving 8 bases not matched to a gene. The CDR3 has 14 amino acids. Here the CDR3 DNA reads TGTGCCAGCAGTGGGGGGACAGGGTTGAGTGGCTACACCTTC. It specifies CASSGGTGLSGYTF.

The chain has TRBV19 and TRBJ2-7; D call uncertain. Per germline, CDR1 LNHDA and CDR2 SQIVND (reference sequence). Trimming removed 3 bases at V and 4 bases at J, with 13 bases between. The CDR3 loop spans 14 amino acids. In nucleotides, the CDR3 is TGTGCCAGTAGTATTGGTCAGGTAGGATACGAGCAGTACTTC. Its protein product is CASSIGQVGYEQYF.